These 5 T cell receptor beta chains were all obtained from the same sample, sequenced in a study of tumor-infiltrating lymphocytes in primary liver carcinoma. They got blood RNA out of unsorted whole blood and also pulled out germline DNA. A primer matching the constant region was used to make TCR beta cDNA from 450 to 550 ng of total RNA. The TCR beta library was amplified through three nested multiplex PCR rounds in a modified ARM-PCR procedure. The first two PCR rounds, around 10 cycles each, used TRBV1-TRBV30 forward primers and a C-beta reverse primer. TCRdb reanalysed the multiplex PCR reads using MiXCR and keeps one entry per CDR3 protein. The sample contains fewer than 350,000 distinct CDR3 sequences, 65% of which appear only once. The sequenced sample consisted of peripheral blood. The source of these receptors is a man between 40 and 49 years old with primary liver carcinoma and hepatitis B virus infection.

In this sample, this clonotype turned up many times. This chain uses TRBV12-3 or TRBV12-4 with TRBJ2-1; 7 nucleotides line up with TRBD2. This CDR3 spans 15 amino acids. J lost 8 bases, V lost 3 bases, and 10 bases had no gene match. The CDR3 spells CASSFSLAGVYEQFF. The DNA for the CDR3 is TGTGCCAGCAGTTTCTCACTCGCGGGAGTCTATGAGCAGTTCTTC.

Of note for this clonotype: In this CDR3 the conserved last residue, phenylalanine or tryptophan, is missing, so a read error is likely. The V call is TRBV5-6, the J call TRBJ2-1; the match to TRBD2 covers 8 bases. This CDR3 region has 18 residues. The junction had 12 bases not matched to a gene; V was cut back by 0 bases and J by 4 bases. The germline CDR1 and CDR2 sequences are SGHDT and YYEEEE. As DNA, the CDR3 is TGTGCCAGCAGCTTGGCCGGGATCGCGGGAGGTTGGTACAATGAGCAGTTCTTG. Its translation is CASSLAGIAGGWYNEQFL.

The CDR3 reads CASSLTSGSKDEQFF. The DNA of the CDR3 is TGTGCCAGCAGCCTAACTAGCGGGAGCAAGGATGAGCAGTTCTTC. This chain joins TRBV5-4 and TRBJ2-1; the match to TRBD2 covers 11 bases. The J segment lost 8 bases and the V segment lost 4 bases, leaving 8 bases of the junction unmatched. The germline V gene has CDR1 SGHNT and CDR2 YYREEE (reference sequence). This CDR3 has 15 amino acids.

Remarks on this clonotype: Given the absence of the conserved phenylalanine or tryptophan at the CDR3 end, a read error is likely. The chain recombines TRBV28 with TRBJ1-1; D is undetermined. The CDR3 consists of 12 residues. Trimming shortened V by 2 bases and J by 10 bases, and 11 bases separated the two germline ends. Germline CDR1 MDHEN, CDR2 SYDVKM. CDR3 in DNA: TGTGCCAGCAGTTTAAGGAACCTAGGAGCTTTCTCT. Residues: CASSLRNLGAFS.

On this clonotype itself: This sequence may be a read error, since a much larger clone differs from it by one base. In this CDR3 the conserved last residue, phenylalanine or tryptophan, is missing, so a read error is likely. The V gene is TRBV6-5, the J gene TRBJ2-3, with D possibly matching TRBD2 (6 bases). V lost 1 base, J lost 3 bases, and 11 bases lay in between. Looked up from germline, CDR1 is MNHEY and CDR2 is SVGAGI. There are 15 residues in the CDR3. This CDR3 is CASSYLGLATDTQYL. The DNA of the CDR3 is TGTGCCAGCAGTTACTTAGGCCTAGCGACAGATACGCAGTATTTG.